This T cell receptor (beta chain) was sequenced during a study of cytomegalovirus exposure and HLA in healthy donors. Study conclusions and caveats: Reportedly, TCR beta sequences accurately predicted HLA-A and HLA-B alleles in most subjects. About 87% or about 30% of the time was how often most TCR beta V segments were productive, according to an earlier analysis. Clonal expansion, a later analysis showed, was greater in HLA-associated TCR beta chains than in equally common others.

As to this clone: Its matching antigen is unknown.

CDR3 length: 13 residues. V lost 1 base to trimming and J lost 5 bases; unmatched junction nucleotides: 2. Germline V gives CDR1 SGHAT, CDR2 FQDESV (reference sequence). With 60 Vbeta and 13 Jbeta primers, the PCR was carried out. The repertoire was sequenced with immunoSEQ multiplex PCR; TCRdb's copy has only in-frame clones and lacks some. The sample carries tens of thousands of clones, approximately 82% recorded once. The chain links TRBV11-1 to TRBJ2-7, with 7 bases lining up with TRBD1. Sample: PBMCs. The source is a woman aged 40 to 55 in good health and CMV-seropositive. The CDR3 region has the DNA TGTGCCAGCAGCTTAGACAGGGGTGACGAGCAGTACTTC. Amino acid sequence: CASSLDRGDEQYF.